These T cell receptor beta chains were read from a single sample in a study of T cells after posttransplantation cyclophosphamide. The data were produced by immunoSEQ multiplex PCR, yet TCRdb's version contains in-frame clones alone and is incomplete. The sample holds approximately 9,300 clones, roughly 90% seen once. Material: PBMCs, obtained about 67 weeks after allogeneic stem cell transplant with calcineurin inhibitor and methotrexate. These receptor sequences come from a male patient in his fifties who received an allogeneic stem cell transplant from an unrelated donor, was CMV-positive, and had chronic GVHD only. Some T cells here may be from the graft donor. The CDR3 runs from the conserved cysteine through the conserved F or W. Each record gives: CDR3 DNA, CDR3 protein, J gene, D gene, V gene, clone size. D genes are given only for firm matches. Some rows have no size entry. The others give once, few or many, or a class for an expanded clone.

cdr3_nt: TGTGCCAGCAGCCAAGAAGGAATGGCAGGCTCCTACGAGCAGTACTTC; cdr3_aa: CASSQEGMAGSYEQYF; j_call: TRBJ2-7; d_call: .; v_call: TRBV14; clone_size: few
cdr3_nt: TGTGCCAGCTCTCAAAGACTTCCTGACACCATATATTTT; cdr3_aa: CASSQRLPDTIYF; j_call: TRBJ1-3; d_call: .; v_call: TRBV18; clone_size: few
cdr3_nt: TGTGCCAGCACCGAAAACCACTCCAATGAGCAGTTCTTC; cdr3_aa: CASTENHSNEQFF; j_call: TRBJ2-1; d_call: .; v_call: TRBV2; clone_size: once
cdr3_nt: TGTGCTAGTGGTTTGGGGGGGGGTTTCGGGGATACGCAGTATTTT; cdr3_aa: CASGLGGGFGDTQYF; j_call: TRBJ2-3; d_call: TRBD2; v_call: TRBV12-5; clone_size: .
cdr3_nt: TGTGCCAGCAGGCCATCCTTTAGCGGGAGGTCCGATACGCAGTATTTT; cdr3_aa: CASRPSFSGRSDTQYF; j_call: TRBJ2-3; d_call: TRBD2; v_call: TRBV2; clone_size: .
cdr3_nt: TGCGCCAGCAGCTTGACAGGGTCGAACACTGAAGCTTTCTTT; cdr3_aa: CASSLTGSNTEAFF; j_call: TRBJ1-1; d_call: .; v_call: TRBV5-1; clone_size: .
cdr3_nt: TGTGCCAGCAGTGAATCGGGACTAGCGGGCTACGAGCAGTACTTC; cdr3_aa: CASSESGLAGYEQYF; j_call: TRBJ2-7; d_call: TRBD2; v_call: TRBV2; clone_size: .
cdr3_nt: TGTGCCAGTAAAGAAAGGACAGGGGTGGGGAACACTGAAGCTTTCTTT; cdr3_aa: CASKERTGVGNTEAFF; j_call: TRBJ1-1; d_call: TRBD1; v_call: TRBV19; clone_size: few
cdr3_nt: TGTGCCAGCAGTCCAGGGATCCGACAGCCCCAGCATTTT; cdr3_aa: CASSPGIRQPQHF; j_call: TRBJ1-5; d_call: .; v_call: TRBV28; clone_size: .
cdr3_nt: TGTGCCAGTAGTATAGATTCTTGGAGTCGCCGGCCCCAGCATTTT; cdr3_aa: CASSIDSWSRRPQHF; j_call: TRBJ1-5; d_call: .; v_call: TRBV19; clone_size: .
cdr3_nt: TGTGCCAGCACGGAGTCGGGGGAGAACACCGGGGAGCTGTTTTTT; cdr3_aa: CASTESGENTGELFF; j_call: TRBJ2-2; d_call: .; v_call: TRBV6-5; clone_size: .
cdr3_nt: TGTGCCAGCAGTGAACTAGCGGGAGGCTGGGGCAATGAGCAGTTCTTC; cdr3_aa: CASSELAGGWGNEQFF; j_call: TRBJ2-1; d_call: TRBD2; v_call: TRBV2; clone_size: .
cdr3_nt: TGTGCCAGCTATGACAGGGCCTGGGCTGAAGCTTTCTTT; cdr3_aa: CASYDRAWAEAFF; j_call: TRBJ1-1; d_call: TRBD1; v_call: TRBV6-5; clone_size: .
cdr3_nt: TGTGCCAGCAGTTACTCGACTAGCGGGAGCACCGGGGAGCTGTTTTTT; cdr3_aa: CASSYSTSGSTGELFF; j_call: TRBJ2-2; d_call: TRBD2; v_call: TRBV6-5; clone_size: .
cdr3_nt: TGTGCCAGCAGTTCGGGACAGGGAACCTACGAGCAGTACTTC; cdr3_aa: CASSSGQGTYEQYF; j_call: TRBJ2-7; d_call: TRBD1; v_call: TRBV28; clone_size: .
cdr3_nt: TGTGCCAGCAGTTACTCGACTTTGAACACTGAAGCTTTCTTT; cdr3_aa: CASSYSTLNTEAFF; j_call: TRBJ1-1; d_call: .; v_call: TRBV6-5; clone_size: .
cdr3_nt: TGTGCCAGCAGTCCCAACGGGGGGAGTAAGACCCAGTACTTC; cdr3_aa: CASSPNGGSKTQYF; j_call: TRBJ2-5; d_call: TRBD2; v_call: TRBV6-5; clone_size: .
cdr3_nt: TGTGCCACCAGACCGGGTGCTTCCGGGGAGCTGTTTTTT; cdr3_aa: CATRPGASGELFF; j_call: TRBJ2-2; d_call: .; v_call: TRBV27; clone_size: .
cdr3_nt: TGCAGCGCTCCCAGGTCGGGACACTCTTTCACAGATACGCAGTATTTT; cdr3_aa: CSAPRSGHSFTDTQYF; j_call: TRBJ2-3; d_call: .; v_call: TRBV29-1; clone_size: .
cdr3_nt: TGTGCCAGCAGTGTCTCCAACAGTGGGCTTAACTACAATGAGCAGTTCTTC; cdr3_aa: CASSVSNSGLNYNEQFF; j_call: TRBJ2-1; d_call: .; v_call: TRBV2; clone_size: .
cdr3_nt: TGCGCCAGCAGCCAATCAGGTCTCCCCTCTGCATCCGAGCAGTACTTC; cdr3_aa: CASSQSGLPSASEQYF; j_call: TRBJ2-7; d_call: .; v_call: TRBV4-1; clone_size: .
cdr3_nt: TGTGCCAGCAGCGTAGGGACTAGCAGGGGCAATGAGCAGTTCTTC; cdr3_aa: CASSVGTSRGNEQFF; j_call: TRBJ2-1; d_call: TRBD2; v_call: TRBV11-2; clone_size: .
cdr3_nt: TGCGCCAGCAGCCAAACCGTAGCGGGGGGTCAAGAGACCCAGTACTTC; cdr3_aa: CASSQTVAGGQETQYF; j_call: TRBJ2-5; d_call: TRBD2; v_call: TRBV4-1; clone_size: once
cdr3_nt: TGTGCCAGCAGCCTACTAGTCGGAGGTGGCTACACCTTC; cdr3_aa: CASSLLVGGGYTF; j_call: TRBJ1-2; d_call: .; v_call: TRBV7-8; clone_size: .
cdr3_nt: TGTGCCAGCAGTTTAGCGGGAGGTCCCAATGAGCAGTTCTTC; cdr3_aa: CASSLAGGPNEQFF; j_call: TRBJ2-1; d_call: TRBD2; v_call: TRBV5-4; clone_size: .
cdr3_nt: TGTGCCAGCAACGACCCCAGGGGGTCCCCTCCCGATACGCAGTATTTT; cdr3_aa: CASNDPRGSPPDTQYF; j_call: TRBJ2-3; d_call: .; v_call: TRBV21-1; clone_size: .
cdr3_nt: TGTGCCAGCAGTTCCCCTAGCTCCAACTACGAGCAGTACTTC; cdr3_aa: CASSSPSSNYEQYF; j_call: TRBJ2-7; d_call: .; v_call: TRBV6-6; clone_size: .
cdr3_nt: TGTGCCAGCAGCTTGGGCAAGAGCTCCTACAATGAGCAGTTCTTC; cdr3_aa: CASSLGKSSYNEQFF; j_call: TRBJ2-1; d_call: .; v_call: TRBV13; clone_size: .
cdr3_nt: TGTGCCAGCAGTCCTTACCGACAGGGGGTGACAGATACGCAGTATTTT; cdr3_aa: CASSPYRQGVTDTQYF; j_call: TRBJ2-3; d_call: TRBD1; v_call: TRBV28; clone_size: .
cdr3_nt: TGTGCCAGCAGTTCCGGACAGGGGCGCCTGGAAAACACCATATATTTT; cdr3_aa: CASSSGQGRLENTIYF; j_call: TRBJ1-3; d_call: TRBD1; v_call: TRBV28; clone_size: .
cdr3_nt: TGTGCCAGCAGCCAAGTTGGGACAGGGGGCGCTTGGCAGTACTTC; cdr3_aa: CASSQVGTGGAWQYF; j_call: TRBJ2-7; d_call: TRBD1; v_call: TRBV14; clone_size: .
cdr3_nt: TGTGCCAGCAGCTTTTGGGACAGGGAGGACGAGCAGTACTTC; cdr3_aa: CASSFWDREDEQYF; j_call: TRBJ2-7; d_call: TRBD1; v_call: TRBV11-3; clone_size: .
cdr3_nt: TGTGCCAGCAGCCTAGGACTAGCGGGAGTAAAAGACGAGCAGTACTTC; cdr3_aa: CASSLGLAGVKDEQYF; j_call: TRBJ2-7; d_call: TRBD2; v_call: TRBV11-2; clone_size: once
cdr3_nt: TGTGCCAGCAGACTCAGGGGGTTTGGAAACACCATATATTTT; cdr3_aa: CASRLRGFGNTIYF; j_call: TRBJ1-3; d_call: TRBD1; v_call: TRBV11-3; clone_size: few